This T cell receptor beta chain was recorded in a study of Graves' ophthalmopathy and Graves' hyperthyroidism. Findings of the study overall: Appearing in blood as well were most expanded thyroid clonotypes above 0.001 frequency. Ophthalmopathy versus stable hyperthyroidism: 13-signature model gave under 90% sensitivity, 81.08% specificity. Sensitivity reached more than 70% and specificity approximately 78% when the model predicted ophthalmopathy progression.

Researchers took RNA transcripts and amplified TCR beta CDR3 regions from them. Scientists carried out first-round RT-PCR using HTBI primers and then a second-round multiplex PCR. MiXCR, run by TCRdb on the multiplex PCR reads, gives a single entry per CDR3 protein. The repertoire holds more than 300,000 distinct CDR3 sequences, with over 15% as singletons. This clonotype has at least ten counts. The antigen is unknown. Patients in the hyperthyroidism group, adults aged 18 to 65, were newly diagnosed, under 2 months' duration. CDR3 length: 14 amino acids. The V gene lost 5 bases and the J gene lost 2 bases, with 13 bases spanning the gap. The germline gives CDR1 SGHTA, CDR2 FQGNSA.

Sequencing was done on a sample of peripheral blood. V and J are TRBV7-2 and TRBJ2-7; D is ambiguous. This receptor was identified in a woman aged 18-29 years with stable Graves' hyperthyroidism. The CDR3 loop reads CASSPPRSTYEQYF. The CDR3 DNA follows: TGTGCCAGCAGCCCCCCCAGGAGCACCTACGAGCAGTACTTC.